Each of the 22 T cell receptor beta chains below was sequenced from the same sample in a study of CD8 T cells in Susac syndrome. Random hexamers were used to reverse transcribe about 0.5 to 1 ug of RNA. TCRdb re-derived calls from the immunoSEQ multiplex PCR reads in MiXCR, one entry per CDR3 protein. This table holds about 140,000 distinct CDR3 sequences, roughly 95% found once. The sequenced sample consisted of CD4+ T cells from PBMCs. These receptors came from a human donor with multiple sclerosis.

The chain couples TRBV29-1 to TRBJ1-1, with D unclear. Trimming stripped 6 bases from V and 1 base from J, with 9 bases between. This CDR3 has 12 amino acids. The germline V gene has CDR1 SQVTM and CDR2 ANQGSEA. The CDR3 reads CSVVQTNTEAFF. The CDR3 DNA sequence: TGCAGCGTCGTCCAGACGAACACTGAAGCTTTCTTT.

The gene calls are TRBV30 and TRBJ2-7; 8 bases line up with TRBD2. V shed 0 bases, J shed 4 bases, and the junction held 8 bases outside the gene matches. This CDR3 has 15 residues. The V gene's germline CDR1 is GTSNPN and CDR2 SVGIG (reference sequence). The CDR3: CAWSVRDRGGYEQYF. The CDR3 DNA is TGTGCCTGGAGTGTACGGGACCGCGGGGGGTACGAGCAGTACTTC.

V usage is TRBV30 and J usage is TRBJ2-3; D possibly matches TRBD1 or TRBD2 (6 bases each). Germline CDR1 and CDR2: GTSNPN and SVGIG (reference sequence). V lost 3 bases and J lost 0, with 13 bases in between. The CDR3 is 15 residues long. CDR3 residues: CAWRTGAASTDTQYF. In nucleotides, the CDR3 is TGTGCCTGGAGAACGGGGGCAGCTAGCACAGATACGCAGTATTTT.

This rearrangement joins TRBV29-1 to TRBJ1-2; possibly TRBD1 for D (6 bases). CDR3 size: 13 residues. V was trimmed by 0 bases and J by 6 bases, leaving 11 bases between them. Germline V CDR1 and CDR2: SQVTM, ANQGSEA. The CDR3 region has the DNA TGCAGCGTTGAAGATCGGGGGCAGGATGGCTACACCTTC. Residues: CSVEDRGQDGYTF. Drawing the rest from reference TRBV29-1 and TRBJ1-2, the complete variable domain is SAVISQKPSRDICQRGTSLTIQCQVDSQVTMMFWYRQQPGQSLTLIATANQGSEATYESGFVIDKFPISRPNLTFSTLTVSNMSPEDSSIYLCSVEDRGQDGYTFGSGTRLTVV.

This clonotype was detected once. The chain has TRBV20-1 and TRBJ1-2; tentatively, D is TRBD1 (5 bases). The germline V gene has CDR1 DFQATT and CDR2 SNEGSKA (reference sequence). The CDR3 is 13 amino acids. V shed 4 bases and J shed 0 bases, with 9 bases lying between them. The CDR3 is CSATQGSNYGYTF. Written as DNA, the CDR3 is TGCAGTGCTACTCAGGGTTCTAACTATGGCTACACCTTC.

V and J are TRBV3-1 and TRBJ1-2, with a possible D match to TRBD1 (5 bases). The CDR3 covers 13 residues. The V gene's germline CDR1 is LGHDT and CDR2 YNNKEL (reference sequence). V was clipped by 1 base and J by 2 bases, with 5 bases between them. CDR3 coding DNA: TGTGCCAGCAGCCAAGCAGGGAACTATGGCTACACCTTC. Translating gives CASSQAGNYGYTF.

This sequence joins TRBV27 and TRBJ1-5; TRBD1 matches at 8 bases. The CDR3 totals 14 residues. Germline-derived CDR1 and CDR2 are MNHEY and SMNVEV (reference sequence). Trimming removed 5 bases from V and 5 bases from J; junction bases left unmatched: 5. CDR3 coding DNA: TGTGCCAGCAGTCCGGGACAGGTCTATCAGCCCCAGCATTTT. As protein: CASSPGQVYQPQHF.

V is TRBV20-1 and J is TRBJ2-2; 7 bases are shared with TRBD2. The CDR3 covers 14 residues. V dropped 5 bases and J dropped 5; count of bases not matched to a gene: 8. Germline V gene lookup returns CDR1 DFQATT and CDR2 SNEGSKA (reference sequence). The CDR3: CSAPRAGMTGELFF. The CDR3, as DNA: TGCAGTGCTCCCCGAGCGGGAATGACCGGGGAGCTGTTTTTT.

V is TRBV6-1 and J is TRBJ1-1, with 8 bases aligning to TRBD1. Unmatched junction bases numbered 11, after V lost 8 bases and J lost 0 bases. This CDR3 is built from 16 residues. Germline CDR1 is MNHNS and CDR2 is SASEGT. The CDR3 sequence: CASGQPRQGMNTEAFF. CDR3 DNA sequence: TGTGCCAGCGGACAGCCGAGACAGGGGATGAACACTGAAGCTTTCTTT.

Here the CDR3 DNA reads TGTGCCAGCAGTTATCAGGGAACCTTCGGCTCACCCCTCCACTTT. The encoded protein is CASSYQGTFGSPLHF. The chain employs TRBV6-5 and TRBJ1-6; tentatively, D is TRBD1 (5 bases). V lost 3 bases and J lost 10, with 16 bases in between. From germline, CDR1 is MNHEY and CDR2 SVGAGI. The CDR3 covers 15 residues.

This clonotype was seen a single time. The chain carries TRBV5-1 and TRBJ2-1; TRBD2 matches at 7 bases. The CDR3 contains 15 residues. V lost 4 bases and J lost 4; bases outside the gene matches: 8. Germline-derived CDR1 and CDR2 are SGHRS and YFSETQ. The CDR3 bases are TGCGCCAGCAGCCCGGGCGGGAGCAATTACAATGAGCAGTTCTTC. Its translation is CASSPGGSNYNEQFF.

This rearrangement joins TRBV20-1 to TRBJ2-1; D call uncertain. Germline CDR1 and CDR2: DFQATT and SNEGSKA (reference sequence). With 0 bases removed from V and 9 bases from J, the gap between germline ends came to 12 bases. The CDR3 runs 13 residues. This chain's CDR3 is CSAREGPKGEQFF. The DNA of the CDR3 is TGCAGTGCTAGAGAGGGCCCCAAGGGTGAGCAGTTCTTC.

The table lists this clonotype with a count of one. This CDR3 is CSAGDTTRNTEAFF. CDR3 sequence (DNA): TGCAGTGCCGGCGACACGACTAGGAACACTGAAGCTTTCTTT. The chain has TRBV20-1 and TRBJ1-1; D is unclear. V dropped 6 bases and J dropped 1 base, with 15 bases sitting between them. The V gene's germline CDR1 is DFQATT and CDR2 SNEGSKA (reference sequence). This CDR3 is built from 14 residues.

This rearrangement joins TRBV28 to TRBJ2-2, with TRBD1 matching 10 bases. CDR1 is MDHEN, CDR2 SYDVKM, per germline. The V and J ends lost 5 bases and 1 base, in that order; junction bases with no gene match: 4. This CDR3 has 16 amino acids. Here the CDR3 DNA reads TGTGCCAGCAGTCCATGGACAGGGGGGAACACCGGGGAGCTGTTTTTT. Translated, it gives CASSPWTGGNTGELFF.

The chain links TRBV27 to TRBJ2-7, with 11 bases fitting TRBD1. From germline, CDR1 is MNHEY and CDR2 SMNVEV (reference sequence). V shed 3 bases and J 7 bases; nucleotides not matched to a gene: 14. This CDR3 region has 17 residues. CDR3 loop: CASSLVGQGGPGTEQYF. DNA of the CDR3: TGTGCCAGCAGTTTGGTGGGACAGGGGGGTCCCGGGACTGAGCAGTACTTC.

The chain couples TRBV20-1 to TRBJ2-5; 15 bases align to TRBD2. Germline-derived CDR1 and CDR2 are DFQATT and SNEGSKA (reference sequence). The CDR3 consists of 16 residues. J was trimmed by 5 bases and V by 8 bases; bases with no gene match: 12. The chain's CDR3 is CSTGSKGLAGGETQYF. CDR3 in DNA: TGCAGTACGGGTAGTAAGGGACTAGCGGGAGGCGAGACCCAGTACTTC.

This chain uses TRBV5-1 with TRBJ2-1; TRBD2 agrees at 13 bases. This CDR3 has 16 amino acids. The germline V gene has CDR1 SGHRS and CDR2 YFSETQ. V shed 4 bases, J shed 2 bases, and the junction held 3 bases outside the gene matches. CDR3: CASSNGLAGAYNEQFF. As DNA, the CDR3 is TGCGCCAGCAGCAACGGACTAGCGGGGGCCTACAATGAGCAGTTCTTC. Filled out from reference TRBV5-1 and TRBJ2-1, the complete variable domain reads KAGVTQTPRYLIKTRGQQVTLSCSPISGHRSVSWYQQTPGQGLQFLFEYFSETQRNKGNFPGRFSGRQFSNSRSEMNVSTLELGDSALYLCASSNGLAGAYNEQFFGPGTRLTVL.

V usage is TRBV5-1 and J usage is TRBJ2-3; D gene ambiguous. This CDR3 has 16 amino acids. V shed 0 bases and J shed 2 bases, with 13 bases lying between them. In germline, CDR1 is SGHRS, CDR2 YFSETQ. This CDR3 is CASSLGQTSYTDTQYF. CDR3 in DNA: TGCGCCAGCAGCTTGGGGCAGACATCTTACACAGATACGCAGTATTTT.

In its sample, this clonotype was seen once. V gene TRBV7-8 combines with J gene TRBJ1-5, with unresolved D. Trimming pared 4 bases from V and 9 bases from J, leaving 22 bases between. CDR1 and CDR2 (germline): SGHVS, FQNEAQ. This CDR3 region has 16 residues. As DNA, the CDR3 is TGTGCCAGCAGCTCCCGTCCCGGTTTGTTATCTGGGCCCCAGCATTTT. Encoded protein: CASSSRPGLLSGPQHF.

The chain has TRBV20-1 and TRBJ2-7, with 11 bases matching TRBD2. The CDR3 covers 15 residues. With V trimmed by 6 bases and J by 7 bases, 14 bases remained unmatched. Germline lookup yields CDR1 DFQATT and CDR2 SNEGSKA (reference sequence). The CDR3 DNA follows: TGCAGTGCCCACAAGCCTACTAGCGGGAGTTGGGAGCAGTACTTC. Protein product: CSAHKPTSGSWEQYF.

This rearrangement joins TRBV6-2 or TRBV6-3 to TRBJ2-5, with D possibly matching TRBD1 (6 bases). Deletions cut 2 bases from V and 5 bases from J, with 15 bases between. This CDR3 comprises 15 residues. From germline, CDR1 is MNHEY and CDR2 SVGEGT. The CDR3 region is CASSYRQGPSETQYF. The CDR3 DNA follows: TGTGCCAGCAGTTACCGGCAGGGGCCTAGCGAGACCCAGTACTTC.

A single count supports this clonotype. The chain is built from TRBV20-1 and TRBJ2-7; TRBD2 aligns across 13 bases. Unmatched junction bases numbered 1, after V lost 5 bases and J lost 3 bases. CDR1 is DFQATT and CDR2 is SNEGSKA in the germline V gene (reference sequence). CDR3 length: 13 residues. As DNA, the CDR3 is TGCAGTGCTGGACTAGCGGGGGTCTACGAGCAGTACTTC. It codes for CSAGLAGVYEQYF.